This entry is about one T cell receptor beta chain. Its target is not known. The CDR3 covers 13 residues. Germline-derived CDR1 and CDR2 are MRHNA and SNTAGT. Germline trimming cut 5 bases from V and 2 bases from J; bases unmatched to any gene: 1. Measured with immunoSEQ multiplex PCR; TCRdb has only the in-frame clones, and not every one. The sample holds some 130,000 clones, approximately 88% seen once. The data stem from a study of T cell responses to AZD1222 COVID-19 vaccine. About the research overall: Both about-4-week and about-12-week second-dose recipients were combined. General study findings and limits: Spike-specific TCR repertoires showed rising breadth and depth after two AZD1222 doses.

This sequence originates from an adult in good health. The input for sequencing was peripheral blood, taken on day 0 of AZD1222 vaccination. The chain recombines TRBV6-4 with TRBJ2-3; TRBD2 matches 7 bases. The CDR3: CASSSGDTDTQYF. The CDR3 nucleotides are TGTGCCAGCAGTAGCGGGGACACAGATACGCAGTATTTT.